A single sample gave rise to the 3 T cell receptor beta chains below, sequenced in a study of blood T cell repertoires in COVID-19. Some clones are missing from TCRdb's copy, which holds only in-frame ones; the method was immunoSEQ multiplex PCR. This repertoire shows 65,000 to 90,000 clones, about nine tenths found once; its top ten account for roughly a tenth. Sample: peripheral blood. These receptors originate from a woman in her late teens or twenties with acute or convalescent COVID-19.

The V call is TRBV4-1, the J call TRBJ2-3; 7 bases line up with TRBD2. Looked up from germline, CDR1 is MGHRA and CDR2 is YSYEKL. The CDR3 totals 16 residues. The V segment lost 1 base and the J segment 1 base; nucleotides outside the gene matches: 5. The chain's CDR3 is CASSQGGGWGTDTQYF. CDR3 nucleotide sequence: TGCGCCAGCAGCCAAGGGGGGGGATGGGGCACAGATACGCAGTATTTT.

This clone showed up just once. The rearrangement links TRBV28 to TRBJ2-5; the match to TRBD2 covers 9 bases. The ends lost 3 bases at V and 5 bases at J; junction bases unmatched: 7. This CDR3 spans 15 amino acids. Germline V gene data show CDR1 as MDHEN and CDR2 as SYDVKM. CDR3 sequence (DNA): TGTGCCAGCAGTTTTAGTAGCGGGGGTGTGGAGACCCAGTACTTC. Protein product: CASSFSSGGVETQYF.

This CDR3 is CASSSNMVSYEQYF. In nucleotides, the CDR3 is TGTGCCAGCAGCTCCAACATGGTTTCCTACGAGCAGTACTTC. The chain couples TRBV7-2 to TRBJ2-7; D is uncertain. The ends were cut back, 4 bases at V and 1 base at J, with 11 bases in the middle. The CDR3 is 14 amino acids. The germline V gene encodes CDR1 SGHTA and CDR2 FQGNSA.